This T cell receptor (beta chain) was recovered during a study of blood T cell repertoires in COVID-19. This CDR3 spans 14 amino acids. Germline lookup yields CDR1 SGHNT and CDR2 YYREEE (reference sequence). The V and J ends lost 4 bases and 6 bases respectively, with 13 bases between them. Here immunoSEQ multiplex PCR was the method, and the copy in TCRdb shows in-frame clones only, minus some. The sample lists under 200,000 clones, 75% to 90% seen once, with approximately 12% in the top ten. Participants' reported clinical history set cohort assignment. J is TRBJ2-2 and V is TRBV5-4, with D possibly matching TRBD1 (7 bases). The sequenced sample consisted of PBMCs or T cells enriched from blood (not recorded which). The sequence came from a woman in her sixties or seventies who had recovered from COVID-19. The CDR3 DNA is TGTGCCAGCAGCCAGGGGGGAATACCCGGGGAGCTGTTTTTT. Its translation is CASSQGGIPGELFF.